What follows is one TCR beta chain and its context. The germline V gene has CDR1 MNHEY and CDR2 SVGEGT. V dropped 0 bases and J dropped 4; count of bases not matched to a gene: 15. The CDR3 contains 19 residues. RNA transcripts provided the template for amplifying TCR beta CDR3 regions. A first-round RT-PCR used HTBI primers, followed by a second-round multiplex PCR. Each CDR3 protein is one row after TCRdb ran MiXCR on the multiplex PCR reads. The sample lists 150,000 or so distinct CDR3 sequences, roughly two fifths occurring once. Moderate-to-severe activity, CAS ≥3, NOSPECS ≥4 and duration under 3 months were recorded for donors with ophthalmopathy. These data belong to a study of Graves' ophthalmopathy and Graves' hyperthyroidism.

The clonotype comes from a woman between 35 and 50 years old with Graves' ophthalmopathy. This rearrangement joins TRBV6-2 or TRBV6-3 to TRBJ2-7; 10 bases are shared with TRBD2. Input material: peripheral blood. The CDR3 nucleotides read TGTGCCAGCAGTTACTCCTCGGGCAGAGCGAGCGGGAGGGAATACGAGCAGTACTTC. Protein: CASSYSSGRASGREYEQYF.